Detailed here is one T cell receptor beta chain. Its antigen is unidentified. Trimming removed 4 bases from V and 0 bases from J, with 7 bases in between. The CDR3 is 13 amino acids. Per the germline V gene, CDR1 is SQVTM and CDR2 is ANQGSEA. TCRdb's copy holds only in-frame clones and misses some; the assay was immunoSEQ multiplex PCR. The sample includes 100,000 to 110,000 clones, about 88% of them seen just once. These data are taken from a study of OX40 agonist ivuxolimab in advanced cancers. Findings of the study overall: Some patients without response likewise showed low normalized clonal expansion.

This receptor was taken from an adult with an advanced solid tumor such as melanoma, head and neck, liver or kidney cancer. The chain is built from TRBV29-1 and TRBJ1-5; D uncertain. Sequencing used CD4+ or CD8+ T cells sorted from blood, obtained in a trial of the OX40 agonist ivuxolimab. CDR3 amino acids: CSVARDSNQPQHF. The CDR3 DNA sequence: TGCAGCGTTGCCCGGGATAGCAATCAGCCCCAGCATTTT. The entire variable domain, with the rest obtained from reference TRBV29-1 and TRBJ1-5, is as follows: SAVISQKPSRDICQRGTSLTIQCQVDSQVTMMFWYRQQPGQSLTLIATANQGSEATYESGFVIDKFPISRPNLTFSTLTVSNMSPEDSSIYLCSVARDSNQPQHFGDGTRLSIL.